Presented here are 26 T cell receptor beta chains from one specimen sequenced in a study of OX40 agonist ivuxolimab in advanced cancers. Sequencing used immunoSEQ multiplex PCR; TCRdb keeps in-frame clones, though not all of them. The sample contains 55,000 to 85,000 clones, 80% of which appear only once. The source material was CD4+ or CD8+ T cells sorted from blood, sampled in a trial of the OX40 agonist ivuxolimab. These receptors all stem from an adult with an advanced solid tumor such as melanoma, head and neck, liver or kidney cancer.

The rearrangement links TRBV19 to TRBJ1-1, with D unclear. The CDR3 covers 13 residues. CDR1 and CDR2 (germline): LNHDA, SQIVND (reference sequence). The V end was cut by 3 bases, the J end by 7 bases, with 12 bases between. CDR3 loop: CASSIRIYGEAFF. CDR3 bases: TGTGCCAGTAGTATCCGGATATACGGTGAAGCTTTCTTT.

CDR3 residues: CASSTGVTPLHF. For the CDR3, the DNA is TGTGCCAGCAGTACAGGGGTGACTCCCCTCCACTTT. This chain links TRBV25-1 with TRBJ1-6, with 7 bases lining up with TRBD1. Germline V lookup: CDR1 MGHDK, CDR2 SYGVNS. This CDR3 spans 12 amino acids. With V trimmed by 5 bases and J by 13 bases, 5 bases remained unmatched.

As regards this clone: This sample also contains other DNA sequences that code for the same CDR3. This chain joins TRBV7-8 and TRBJ2-7; D is undetermined. Deletions cut 5 bases from V and 2 bases from J, with 4 bases between. Germline values: CDR1 SGHVS, CDR2 FQNEAQ. The CDR3 consists of 11 residues. The CDR3 bases are TGTGCCAGCAGCCTGACCTACGAGCAGTACTTC. Translation: CASSLTYEQYF.

This chain uses TRBV10-1 with TRBJ2-7; 10 bases agree with TRBD1. Trimming at V came to 4 bases and at J to 6 bases, leaving 18 bases not matched to a gene. Germline CDR1 is WNHNN and CDR2 is SYGVQD (reference sequence). The CDR3 is 18 residues long. CDR3 nucleotides: TGCGCCAGCAGTGGCCCTTTCCAATTTCGACAGGGGGCAGGCGAGCAGTACTTC. It codes for CASSGPFQFRQGAGEQYF.

The J gene is TRBJ2-5, the V gene TRBV7-6, with D hard to call. The germline V gene encodes CDR1 SGHVS and CDR2 FNYEAQ. This CDR3 has 13 amino acids. V was pared by 5 bases and J by 4 bases, with 11 bases between. The CDR3 sequence is CASSQPVGETQYF. The CDR3 coding sequence is TGTGCCAGCAGCCAGCCCGTGGGAGAGACCCAGTACTTC.

This chain uses TRBV10-3 with TRBJ1-3; 7 bases are shared with TRBD1. The CDR3 extends over 14 amino acids. Germline V CDR1 and CDR2: ENHRY, SYGVKD. V was pared by 6 bases and J by 7 bases, with 9 bases of the junction left unmatched. CDR3: CAISLTGEGNTIYF. The DNA of the CDR3 is TGTGCCATCAGCCTCACAGGGGAAGGGAACACCATATATTTT.

The table lists this clone with a few counts. The chain employs TRBV5-1 and TRBJ1-1, with D possibly TRBD1 on 6 matching bases. This CDR3 region has 14 residues. Per the germline V gene, CDR1 is SGHRS and CDR2 is YFSETQ. V dropped 4 bases and J dropped 0 bases, with 10 bases sitting between them. The CDR3: CASSRDNMNTEAFF. DNA of the CDR3: TGCGCCAGCAGCCGGGACAACATGAACACTGAAGCTTTCTTT.

V is TRBV20-1 and J is TRBJ2-7, with D perhaps matching TRBD1 (5 bases). The CDR3 is made up of 11 amino acids. V was clipped by 3 bases and J by 8 bases, with 11 bases between them. CDR1 and CDR2 from the germline V gene are DFQATT and SNEGSKA (reference sequence). CDR3 nucleotides: TGCAGTGCTAGCCCCCAGGGTAAGCAGTACTTC. This sequence encodes CSASPQGKQYF.

This clone was observed a few times. The chain is built from TRBV4-1 and TRBJ1-5; perhaps TRBD1 as D (5 bases). This CDR3 has 13 residues. Germline CDR1 is MGHRA and CDR2 is YSYEKL. Trimming took 4 bases from V and 11 from J, leaving 15 bases between them. CDR3 amino acids: CASSLHRGGAQHF. The CDR3 bases are TGCGCCAGCAGCCTACACCGCGGGGGGGCCCAGCATTTT.

The chain uses TRBV15 and TRBJ1-2; D is unresolved. The V and J ends lost 0 bases and 0 bases respectively, with 11 bases between them. Germline-derived CDR1 and CDR2 are LNHNV and YYDKDF (reference sequence). The CDR3 contains 16 residues. The CDR3 DNA sequence: TGTGCCACCAGCAGAGATCGGGCAGCTACTAACTATGGCTACACCTTC. Translation gives CATSRDRAATNYGYTF.

The rearrangement joins TRBV11-3 to TRBJ2-2; D might be TRBD2 (5 bases). V gave up 5 bases and J gave up 4 bases, with 8 bases separating them. The CDR3 totals 13 residues. Germline V CDR1 and CDR2: SGHNT, YENEEA. The CDR3 DNA reads as TGTGCCAGCAGCCCCGGAGGCACCGGGGAGCTGTTTTTT. It specifies CASSPGGTGELFF.

The V and J genes are TRBV29-1 and TRBJ1-1; maybe TRBD1 (5 bases). This CDR3 is built from 12 residues. V lost 2 bases to trimming and J lost 7 bases, with 11 bases between them. Germline V gene sequence: CDR1 SQVTM, CDR2 ANQGSEA. The CDR3 is CSVELLDNEAFF. CDR3 nucleotide sequence: TGCAGCGTTGAATTGCTGGACAATGAAGCTTTCTTT.

The V gene is TRBV29-1, the J gene TRBJ2-2; D might be TRBD1 (7 bases). Germline V lookup: CDR1 SQVTM, CDR2 ANQGSEA. This CDR3 contains 14 residues. With 7 bases removed from V and 6 bases from J, the gap between germline ends came to 18 bases. DNA of the CDR3: TGCAGCGCAGGGGGGCAGGGTAGTTCCGGGGAGCTGTTTTTT. It encodes CSAGGQGSSGELFF.

This clone occurred a few times. The chain has TRBV30 and TRBJ2-1, with TRBD1 as a possible D gene (5 bases). V shed 0 bases and J shed 4 bases, with 7 bases lying between them. Germline values: CDR1 GTSNPN, CDR2 SVGIG (reference sequence). The CDR3 is 13 residues long. The CDR3 loop reads CAWSVQGYNEQFF. The CDR3 coding sequence is TGTGCCTGGAGTGTCCAGGGATACAATGAGCAGTTCTTC.

This chain joins TRBV10-3 and TRBJ2-2, with 8 bases identical to TRBD1. V was pared by 4 bases and J by 4 bases, with 5 bases of the junction left unmatched. The CDR3 extends over 15 amino acids. Germline V gene sequence: CDR1 ENHRY, CDR2 SYGVKD. The CDR3 nucleotides read TGTGCCATCAGTGGGACAGGGATAAGCACCGGGGAGCTGTTTTTT. This sequence encodes CAISGTGISTGELFF.

V and J are TRBV9 and TRBJ2-2; D remains ambiguous. CDR1 and CDR2 from the germline V gene are SGDLS and YYNGEE. Trimming shortened V by 0 bases and J by 1 base, and 4 bases separated the two germline ends. The CDR3 extends over 14 amino acids. Here the CDR3 DNA reads TGTGCCAGCAGCGTAGGGGTGAACACCGGGGAGCTGTTTTTT. Amino acids: CASSVGVNTGELFF.

Only one count was recorded for this clone. This chain links TRBV4-1 with TRBJ1-4; D may be TRBD1 (5 bases). The germline V and J ends were trimmed by 1 base and 0 bases, with 9 bases remaining between them. The CDR3 has 16 residues. CDR1 is MGHRA, CDR2 YSYEKL, per germline. CDR3 coding DNA: TGCGCCAGCAGCCAAGGAACGGGGGCAACTAATGAAAAACTGTTTTTT. Encoded protein: CASSQGTGATNEKLFF.

The chain is built from TRBV4-1 and TRBJ1-2; weak D call: TRBD1 (6 bases). Trimming took 4 bases from V and 4 from J, leaving 13 bases between them. The CDR3 spans 14 residues. Germline CDR1 and CDR2: MGHRA and YSYEKL. The CDR3 sequence is CASSPQDRSYGYTF. The CDR3 nucleotides are TGCGCCAGCAGCCCTCAGGACAGAAGCTATGGCTACACCTTC.

The chain carries TRBV6-5 and TRBJ1-2; TRBD1 might be the D (6 bases). The V gene lost 6 bases and the J gene lost 2 bases, with 10 bases spanning the gap. Per the germline V gene, CDR1 is MNHEY and CDR2 is SVGAGI. The CDR3 has 13 amino acids. DNA for the CDR3: TGTGCCAGCAGGCGGAGGGGGAACTATGGCTACACCTTC. Protein: CASRRRGNYGYTF.

This clone was counted only a few times. The chain combines TRBV7-2 with TRBJ1-5; tentative D call: TRBD1 (6 bases). There are 13 residues in the CDR3. Germline CDR1 reads SGHTA; CDR2 reads FQGNSA. Trimming stripped 1 base from V and 6 bases from J, with 7 bases between. CDR3 coding DNA: TGTGCCAGCAGCTTAGAGGGGGGTCAGCCCCAGCATTTT. This gives the protein CASSLEGGQPQHF.

This chain uses TRBV11-2 with TRBJ1-5; D possibly corresponds to TRBD1 (5 bases). This CDR3 region has 18 residues. The germline gives CDR1 SGHAT, CDR2 FQNNGV. V was clipped by 1 base and J by 6 bases, with 22 bases between them. The DNA of the CDR3 is TGTGCCAGCAGCTTAGCGTTTCGGGGGTCAGTATCGAGTCAGCCCCAGCATTTT. It codes for CASSLAFRGSVSSQPQHF.

The chain employs TRBV19 and TRBJ2-5; D may be TRBD1 (5 bases). The CDR3 has 13 amino acids. Trimming took 2 bases from V and 3 from J, leaving 7 bases between them. In germline, CDR1 is LNHDA, CDR2 SQIVND (reference sequence). CDR3 nucleotides: TGTGCCAGTAGTATAAGCAGGGAAGAGACCCAGTACTTC. The encoded protein is CASSISREETQYF. The full variable domain, rest sourced from reference TRBV19 and TRBJ2-5, is DGGITQSPKYLFRKEGQNVTLSCEQNLNHDAMYWYRQDPGQGLRLIYYSQIVNDFQKGDIAEGYSVSREKKESFPLTVTSAQKNPTAFYLCASSISREETQYFGPGTRLLVL.

The rearrangement links TRBV7-2 to TRBJ1-1, with 7 bases matching TRBD1. The CDR3 extends over 13 amino acids. The ends lost 5 bases at V and 5 bases at J; junction bases unmatched: 5. Germline CDR1 and CDR2: SGHTA and FQGNSA. The CDR3 reads CASSPTGFTEAFF. In nucleotides, the CDR3 is TGTGCCAGCAGCCCGACAGGGTTTACTGAAGCTTTCTTT.

This clone was observed once. The chain is built from TRBV11-2 and TRBJ2-2, with D possibly being TRBD2 (6 bases). The CDR3 length is 15 residues. Germline loops: CDR1 SGHAT, CDR2 FQNNGV. Trimming took off 0 bases at V and 3 bases at J, with 8 bases between the two ends. The CDR3 region has the DNA TGTGCCAGCAGCTTAGAGGGGGGTCACACCGGGGAGCTGTTTTTT. Its translation: CASSLEGGHTGELFF.

The CDR3 DNA reads as TGTGCCAGCAGCCCCAGTCCGACAACTAATGAAAAACTGTTTTTT. Residues: CASSPSPTTNEKLFF. The chain combines TRBV9 with TRBJ1-4; D gene uncertain. Deletions cut 4 bases from V and 0 bases from J, with 10 bases between. Looked up from germline, CDR1 is SGDLS and CDR2 is YYNGEE. The CDR3 loop spans 15 amino acids.

V gene TRBV15 combines with J gene TRBJ1-3; a weak D match, TRBD1 (5 bases). Germline loops: CDR1 LNHNV, CDR2 YYDKDF (reference sequence). Trimming cost V 1 base and J 0 bases, with 16 bases left between them. The CDR3 loop spans 18 amino acids. Written as DNA, the CDR3 is TGTGCCACCAGCAGAGGAGGGACGGGATCTTCCTCTGGAAACACCATATATTTT. Translating gives CATSRGGTGSSSGNTIYF.